This T cell receptor beta chain was captured by sequencing in a study of T cell repertoires in cytomegalovirus infection. CDR1 MNHEY and CDR2 SMNVEV come from the germline V gene (reference sequence). V lost 7 bases to trimming and J lost 0 bases, with 18 bases between them. This CDR3 is built from 16 residues. There are a few counts of this clonotype. Its target is not known. Via MiXCR, TCRdb re-called the reads, giving one row per CDR3 protein. The table includes 40,000 to 55,000 distinct CDR3 sequences, about a fifth detected once. The chain uses TRBV27 and TRBJ1-1, with D tentatively TRBD1 (6 bases). This material consisted of CD8+ T cells from cultured PBMCs, taken from culture after CMV antigen stimulation. The receptor was isolated from a human donor in good health (CMV status not recorded). Some clones in this sample may be carry-over from other donors' samples. The CDR3 region has the DNA TGTGCCAGCATTGCAACAGGGCGCGGCCTGAACACTGAAGCTTTCTTT. Translation: CASIATGRGLNTEAFF.